This TCR beta chain was sequenced for a study of cytomegalovirus exposure and HLA in healthy donors (dated by TCRdb to 2016 to 2017). Turning to the overall study: An earlier analysis of approximately 640 of the donors reported approximately 300 Gb of sequence data and around 110 million unique TCR beta sequences from around 200 million T cells. A later analysis re-examined previously published TCR beta repertoires from over 500 donors and added high-resolution HLA genotyping to investigate patterns of TCR occurrence. The study aimed to test whether signatures of past pathogen exposure could be identified by cataloging public T cell receptors. Alongside the repertoire data, information on donor age, sex, ethnicity and CMV serostatus was compiled. Four to six DR-DQ haplotypes were handled as single units for association and clustering, since linkage in the cohort was strong. Among the roughly 400 genotyped donors, around 81% belonged to the genetic ancestry cluster associated with self-reported Caucasian donors. Typing coverage varied by locus: roughly 629-640 donors for A, B, C, DRB1 and DQB1; approximately 500 for DQA1; around 610 for DPA1; 450 to 480 for DPB1. To decide whether each TCR beta V gene segment behaved as functional or pseudogenic, an earlier analysis of 587 of the donors relied on high-throughput TCR beta sequencing. Among some 400 genotyped donors of the cohort, an average of around 250,000 unique TCR beta nucleotide sequences was sequenced per donor, of which about 18% were non-productive. HLA typing included class I and class II loci at four-digit resolution. The study profiled the T cell repertoires of some 610 subjects by immunosequencing and related them to cytomegalovirus serostatus. An early release that covered more than 550 HLA-typed donors contained approximately 300 gigabases of sequencing data and 65 million to 100 million unique TCR sequences. The study combined high-throughput TCR immunosequencing, statistical association of individual TCRs with disease status, and machine learning to predict cytomegalovirus infection status. Every repertoire in the discovery cohort had been generated on one and the same sequencing platform. Genome-wide SNP genotypes for about 65% of the 666 donors were used in a later genetic analysis, which treated that subset as a discovery cohort. Besides the first cohort of some 670 subjects, a separate validation cohort made up of 120 different subjects was used. Rather than using new phenotypic data, the later analysis identified candidate immune exposures from TCR beta sequences and from how often those sequences occurred across donors. General conclusions and limits of the study: A further reported finding was that TCR beta sequences accurately predicted the HLA-A and HLA-B alleles for most subjects in the first cohort. Roughly uniform sequencing depth across donors was assumed in presence/absence analyses, although this assumption may not hold. HLA typing was unavailable for some donors at each locus, so association tests used only the typed subset. The sequencing pipeline was judged likely to have produced a cluster of highly shared sequence variants as a technical artifact. Cytomegalovirus status was reported to be diagnosed by the classifier with high specificity and sensitivity in both the original and validation cohorts. In this cohort, only TCR beta chains were sequenced, and detectable features were limited by the absence of alpha or paired-chain data. The 87-base-pair reads could not distinguish some IMGT-functional V segments, including TRBV6-2 and TRBV6-3, so those segments were excluded. A later analysis found that most CMV-associated TCR beta chains appeared HLA-restricted, with HLA associations seemingly driven largely by CMV exposure. The authors suggested that the approach could potentially be generalized to other disease states and immunological phenotypes. Immune exposure information for the cohort was limited to CMV serostatus. In a later analysis, the rate of TCR association differed among HLA loci, with DRB1 alleles having the most associated TCRs and HLA-C alleles having the fewest. In a later analysis, several top co-occurrence clusters were reported to appear linked to parvovirus B19, influenza, CMV and Epstein-Barr virus. According to a later genetic analysis, donors in an Asian-associated ancestry cluster had fewer N-insertions in productive TCRs than the roughly 700-donor mean. Linkage disequilibrium might explain the correlated functional status among segregating V segments, but an unknown experimental factor could not be ruled out. The study gave a list of 150 to 200 TCR beta chains associated with cytomegalovirus. The earlier analysis of approximately 540 of the donors excluded fewer than 20 rarely observed V segments, including chromosome 9 orphons, because counts were too low. While some public TCRs were present in many individuals, most TCR sequences turned up only very rarely across donors. A later analysis found that HLA-associated TCR beta chains were more clonally expanded and had lower generation probabilities than equally common non-associated chains. In an earlier analysis of more than 500 of the donors, most TCR beta V segments appeared in productive rearrangements about 87% or about 30% of the time, broadly matching IMGT annotations. In vitro tests confirmed that three of the cytomegalovirus-associated TCR beta chains recognize cytomegalovirus antigens. When HLA alleles, especially DR and DQ, strongly co-occurred, attributing TCR associations to individual alleles was difficult. V-gene and J-gene trimming of TCR beta chains was associated with a missense DCLRE1C variant in a later genetic analysis, and the association was replicated in an independent cohort. Specific HLA alleles were associated with over 15,000 TCR beta sequences at a false discovery rate of 0.05 in a later analysis.

Details on this clone: Its target antigen remains unknown. Qualities for individual bases were not recorded, and no much larger clone is one base off.

The cohort comprised some 700 healthy bone marrow donors. At the time of sampling, all cohort members were nominally healthy, though unrecorded immune exposures were likely present. The donor tested CMV seropositive, placing the donor among the 250 to 350 seropositive members of the cohort. A peripheral blood sample was provided by each donor, and peripheral blood mononuclear cells were used for TCR beta sequencing. Genomic DNA was extracted from the blood cell samples with the Qiagen DNeasy Blood Extraction Kit. To prepare the library, the immunoSEQ multiplex PCR assay was applied. The multiplex PCR relied on a mix of 60 forward primers for TCR Vbeta segments and 13 reverse primers for TCR Jbeta segments. The CDR3 region of rearranged TCR beta genes was amplified from genomic DNA by a multiplex PCR assay. Amplified TCR beta libraries were sequenced as 87-base-pair reads on the Illumina HiSeq System. The paper's processing steps were these. A later analysis counted some 80 million unique TCR beta chains across the 500 to 850 repertoires, and roughly 11 million of these chains were shared by at least two donors. A nearest-neighbor algorithm error-corrected the raw reads and collapsed the reads into unique sequences, merging closely related sequences to remove PCR and sequencing errors. Alignment of CDR3 sequences to IMGT reference sequences was used to assign V, D and J gene segments. For a sequence to be retained, a match of at least six nucleotides was required to both a V gene segment and a J gene segment. Rearrangements were classified as productive when the CDR3 lacked stop codons and remained in frame with V and J, and all other rearrangements were classified as non-productive. CDR3 was defined by IMGT convention, running from the second conserved V-encoded cysteine to the conserved J-encoded phenylalanine. The earlier analysis of roughly 590 of the donors excluded sequences that lacked an unambiguous match to a single V gene segment. An earlier analysis of a few hundred of the donors called V segments functional above 56.7% productive rearrangements and segregating when the between-donor standard deviation exceeded 5%. A statistical classification framework was built for diagnosing cytomegalovirus status from the catalog of TCR beta chain sequences. A later analysis assigned V and J genes by comparing TCR nucleotide sequences with IMGT/GENE-DB human TR gene sequences. In a later analysis, CDR3 sequences and most-parsimonious VDJ recombination scenarios were assigned using the TCRdist pipeline. In a later analysis, each TCR beta chain was defined by its CDR3 amino acid sequence together with its V-gene family, and reads without a unique V-gene family were excluded. In a later analysis, nearly 600 highly shared, low-generation-probability nucleotide sequences were removed to address suspected cross-contamination and a sequencing artifact. A later analysis calculated a clonal expansion index for each public chain from normalized within-repertoire ranks of inferred template counts. A later analysis computed generation probabilities with a VDJ recombination model fitted to out-of-frame rearrangements, and checked the results against IGoR. A later analysis scored TCR-TCR, TCR-HLA and TCR-CMV co-occurrence with hypergeometric tests, applying a repertoire-size bias correction to TCR pairs. In a later analysis, false discovery rates were estimated by permuting HLA or CMV assignments 20 times. In a later analysis, co-occurring TCRs were grouped using DBSCAN, and TCRdist sequence similarity was added for clustering within HLA-allele-positive subsets. For co-occurrence clustering, repertoires with fewer than 30,000 or more than 120,000 public chains were excluded, along with several repertoires with anomalous nucleotide sharing. TCRdb stores this immuneACCESS table with in-frame sequences only. Part of the clones is absent; in the studies checked, under half of the shortfall reflects unresolved V genes, and no reason is known for the rest. The D gene and trimming were derived from the DNA, and the V and J assignments and clone size from that table. The sample table records some 130,000 clones; roughly 85% of these occur just once. About 6.7% of the sample lies in the top ten.

At the junction V is shortened by 0 bases and J by 10 bases, with 11 bases in between. CDR1 and CDR2, looked up from the germline V gene, are SGHRS and YFSETQ. The CDR3 runs 14 amino acids, cysteine and phenylalanine included. The entry retains the CDR3 DNA only, 42 bases that are in frame from base 1. The source material was PBMCs. The rearrangement joined TRBV5-1 to TRBJ1-6; the D gene cannot be named for sure. This receptor was taken from a woman in her 30s in good health and CMV-seropositive. CDR3 sequence: CASSLGSGMSPLHF. The DNA sequence is given as TGCGCCAGCAGCTTGGGATCCGGGATGTCACCCCTCCACTTT.